A selection of T cell receptor beta chains follows, all from one sample in a study of blood T cell repertoires in COVID-19. TCRdb's table, derived via immunoSEQ multiplex PCR, lists solely in-frame clones and lacks some. The repertoire has some 200,000 clones, 88% of them found once; the top ten carry around 1.6%. The sequenced material came from peripheral blood. These receptor sequences come from a man younger than 30 with active or convalescent COVID-19. Each CDR3 is given with its conserved first and last residue. Size is omitted from some rows. Given values are once, few, many or a class for expanded clones.

j_call,clone_size,v_call,cdr3_length,cdr3_aa
TRBJ1-2,once,TRBV19,14,CASSISRGDYGYTF
TRBJ2-7,-,TRBV7-2,11,CATGVAYEQYF
TRBJ2-5,-,TRBV2,16,CASSEPRTSGRETQYF
TRBJ2-1,-,TRBV5-1,18,CARRPDGGGGFSYNEQFF
TRBJ1-4,-,TRBV7-2,15,CASSALRGTGEKLFF
TRBJ1-1,-,TRBV29-1,13,CSVPTDMNTEAFF
TRBJ2-5,-,TRBV9,16,CASSVGPSGRAETQYF
TRBJ2-6,-,TRBV27,14,CASSWGPGANVLTF
TRBJ2-3,-,TRBV7-9,16,CASSLRQSGSTDTQYF
TRBJ2-5,-,TRBV5-1,13,CASSLSQSETQYF
TRBJ2-1,-,TRBV28,16,CASSSIGTSVFDEQFF
TRBJ1-1,-,TRBV19,12,CASSFGDTEAFF
TRBJ2-3,-,TRBV27,14,CASSPYSQRGTQYF
TRBJ2-3,-,TRBV10-3,15,CAISWKSGYTDTQYF
TRBJ1-1,-,TRBV28,14,CASSLSGQGNLAFF
TRBJ1-3,-,TRBV6-5,15,CASSYSSLAGNTIYF
TRBJ2-3,once,TRBV7-9,18,CASSQRRLAGGGTDTQYF
TRBJ2-1,-,TRBV28,13,CATLEPLRNEQFF
TRBJ2-1,-,TRBV20-1,14,CSASLGPALSEQFF
TRBJ2-1,-,TRBV19,16,CARYPGLAGVGNEQFF
TRBJ2-7,-,TRBV14,15,CASSQALAGGYEQYF
TRBJ2-4,-,TRBV29-1,11,CSGAGGAIQYF
TRBJ1-1,-,TRBV3-1/TRBV3-2,14,CASSLAGPTDEAFF
TRBJ1-1,-,TRBV10-1,13,CASTIDRNTEAFF
TRBJ2-1,once,TRBV3-1/TRBV3-2,15,CASSSLAGSYNEQFF
TRBJ1-1,-,TRBV27,11,CASIDPGGAFF
TRBJ2-3,-,TRBV2,15,CASRGGTSSTDTQYF
TRBJ2-3,-,TRBV11-2,16,CASSLAVAGGVDTQYF
TRBJ2-7,-,TRBV7-2,15,CASSLSGEARYEQYF
TRBJ1-1,-,TRBV6-5,15,CASRPRLTGSPEAFF
TRBJ2-4,-,TRBV19,15,CASTPRAVSKNIQYF